The clone carrying this TCR beta chain was counted a single time. Its antigen is unknown. Generated by immunoSEQ multiplex PCR, the TCRdb table keeps only in-frame clones and is missing some. Seen here are 150,000 or so clones, 88% observed once, and the top ten hold 6.9%. CDR3 length equals 13 residues. CDR1 MDHEN and CDR2 SYDVKM come from the germline V gene. V lost 6 bases to trimming and J lost 3 bases; unmatched junction nucleotides: 5. The source of the sample is a study of T cell responses to AZD1222 COVID-19 vaccine. Study-level points and caveats: The study sampled repertoires only after the peak T cell response. Spike-specific TCRs gained breadth and depth after people received two AZD1222 doses. Researchers report vaccine-associated CD4 TCRs spanning spike, with dominance at 160-218 and 743-854. Clonal diversity was possibly underestimated, and the donors were mostly white British, with more females.

This clonotype originated in an adult who had recovered from COVID-19. Here the sequenced sample was peripheral blood, taken after recovery from COVID-19. The chain joins TRBV28 to TRBJ2-7; the match to TRBD1 covers 7 bases. CDR3 residues: CASSTTGIYEQYF. The CDR3 nucleotides are TGTGCCAGCAGCACGACAGGGATCTACGAGCAGTACTTC. The whole variable domain, filled in from reference TRBV28 and TRBJ2-7, reads DVKVTQSSRYLVKRTGEKVFLECVQDMDHENMFWYRQDPGLGLRLIYFSYDVKMKEKGDIPEGYSVSREKKERFSLILESASTNQTSMYLCASSTTGIYEQYFGPGTRLTVT.